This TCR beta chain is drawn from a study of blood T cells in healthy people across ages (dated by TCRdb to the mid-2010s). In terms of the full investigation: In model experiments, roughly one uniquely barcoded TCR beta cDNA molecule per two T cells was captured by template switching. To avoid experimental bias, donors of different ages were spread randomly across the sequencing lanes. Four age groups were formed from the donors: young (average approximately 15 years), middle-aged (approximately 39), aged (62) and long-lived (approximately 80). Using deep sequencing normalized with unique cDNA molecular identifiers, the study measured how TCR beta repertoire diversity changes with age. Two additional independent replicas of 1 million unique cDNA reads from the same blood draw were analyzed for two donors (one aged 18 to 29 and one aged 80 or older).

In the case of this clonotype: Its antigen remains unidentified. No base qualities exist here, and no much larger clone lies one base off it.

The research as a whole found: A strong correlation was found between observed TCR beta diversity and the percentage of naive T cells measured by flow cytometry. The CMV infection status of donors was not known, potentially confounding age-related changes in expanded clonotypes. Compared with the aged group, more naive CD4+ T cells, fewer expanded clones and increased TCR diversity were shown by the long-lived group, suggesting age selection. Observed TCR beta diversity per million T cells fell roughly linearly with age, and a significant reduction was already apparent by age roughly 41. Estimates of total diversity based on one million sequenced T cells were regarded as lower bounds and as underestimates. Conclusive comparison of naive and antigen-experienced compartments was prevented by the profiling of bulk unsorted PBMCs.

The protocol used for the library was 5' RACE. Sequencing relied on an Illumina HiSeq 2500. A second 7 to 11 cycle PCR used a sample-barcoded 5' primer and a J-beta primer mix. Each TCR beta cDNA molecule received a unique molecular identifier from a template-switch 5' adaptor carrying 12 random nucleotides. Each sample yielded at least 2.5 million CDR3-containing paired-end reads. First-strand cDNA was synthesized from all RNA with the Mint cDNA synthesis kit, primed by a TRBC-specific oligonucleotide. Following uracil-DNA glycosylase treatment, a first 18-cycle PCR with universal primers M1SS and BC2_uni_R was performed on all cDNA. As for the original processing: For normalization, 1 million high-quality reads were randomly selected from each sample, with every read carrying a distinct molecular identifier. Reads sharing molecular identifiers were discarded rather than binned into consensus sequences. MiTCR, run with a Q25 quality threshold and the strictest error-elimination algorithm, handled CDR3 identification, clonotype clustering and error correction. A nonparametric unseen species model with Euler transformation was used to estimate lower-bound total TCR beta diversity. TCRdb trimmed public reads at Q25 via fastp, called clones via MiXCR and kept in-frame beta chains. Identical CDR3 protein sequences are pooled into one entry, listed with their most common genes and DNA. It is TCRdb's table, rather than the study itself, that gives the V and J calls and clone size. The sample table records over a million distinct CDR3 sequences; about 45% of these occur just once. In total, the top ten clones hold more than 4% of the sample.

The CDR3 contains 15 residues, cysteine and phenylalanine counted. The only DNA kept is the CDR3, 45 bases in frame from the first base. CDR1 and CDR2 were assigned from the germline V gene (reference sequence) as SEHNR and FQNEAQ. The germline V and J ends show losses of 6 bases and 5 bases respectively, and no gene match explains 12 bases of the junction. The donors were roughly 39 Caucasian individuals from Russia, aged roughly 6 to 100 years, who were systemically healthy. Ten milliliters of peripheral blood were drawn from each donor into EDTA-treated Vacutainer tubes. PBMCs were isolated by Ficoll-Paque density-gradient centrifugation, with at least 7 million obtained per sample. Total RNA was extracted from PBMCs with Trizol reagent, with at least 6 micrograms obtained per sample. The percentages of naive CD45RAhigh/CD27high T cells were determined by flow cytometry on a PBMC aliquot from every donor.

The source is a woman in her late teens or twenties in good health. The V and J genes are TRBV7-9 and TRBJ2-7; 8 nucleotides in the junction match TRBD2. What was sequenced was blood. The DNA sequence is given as TGTGCCAGCAGTCACAGAGCGGGAGAGATCCACGAGCAGTACTTC. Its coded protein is CASSHRAGEIHEQYF.